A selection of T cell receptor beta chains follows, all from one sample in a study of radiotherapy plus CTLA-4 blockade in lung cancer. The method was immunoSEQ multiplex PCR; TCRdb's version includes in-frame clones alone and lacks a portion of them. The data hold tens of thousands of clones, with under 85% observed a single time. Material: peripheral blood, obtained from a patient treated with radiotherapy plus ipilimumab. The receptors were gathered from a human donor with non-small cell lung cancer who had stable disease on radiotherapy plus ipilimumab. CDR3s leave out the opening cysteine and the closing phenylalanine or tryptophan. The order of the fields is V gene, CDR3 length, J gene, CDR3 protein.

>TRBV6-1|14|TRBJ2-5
ASSAPGRHPFGAQY
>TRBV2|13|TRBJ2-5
ASSGPEELGETQY
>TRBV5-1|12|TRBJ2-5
ASSSSGGSETQY
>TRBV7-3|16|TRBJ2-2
ASSPDLLAGETTGELF
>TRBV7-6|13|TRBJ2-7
ASSFGGGPLYEQY
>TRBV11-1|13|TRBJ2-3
ASSTWGQGADTQY
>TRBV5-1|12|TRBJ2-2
ASSGQGSIGELF
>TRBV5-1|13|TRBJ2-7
ASSASGTGSYEQY
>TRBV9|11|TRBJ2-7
ASSPRDGYEQY
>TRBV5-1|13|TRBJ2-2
ASSLDSYYTGELF
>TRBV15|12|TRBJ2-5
ATSRSQGGETQY
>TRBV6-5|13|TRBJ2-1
ASSRKRGNYNEQF
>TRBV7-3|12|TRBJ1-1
ASSSQQGNTEAF
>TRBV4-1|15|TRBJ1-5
ASSQHARDSDQEPQH
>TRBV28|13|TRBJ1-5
ASRGGGVSNQPQH
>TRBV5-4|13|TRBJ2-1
ASSLDSLGGNEQF
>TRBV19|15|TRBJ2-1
ASSIGLRSGVYNEQF
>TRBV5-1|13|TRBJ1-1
ASSLVRSMNTEAF
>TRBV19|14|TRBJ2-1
ASSIRREGPYNEQF
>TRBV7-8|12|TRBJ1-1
ASSSKLGSTEAF
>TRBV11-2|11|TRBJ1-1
ASSPRGGPEAF
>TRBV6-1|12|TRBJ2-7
ASSEFAGAAEQY
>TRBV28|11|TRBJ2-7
ASSLDRAYEQY
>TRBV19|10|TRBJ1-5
ASQYSNQPQH
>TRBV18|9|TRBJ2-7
ASSLGQSYS
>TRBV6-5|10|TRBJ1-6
ASRSGNSPLH
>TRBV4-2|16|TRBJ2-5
ASSQDQLAGQTQETQY
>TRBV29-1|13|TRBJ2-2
SVGGDRGVLGELF
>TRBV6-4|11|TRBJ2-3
ASSDSEGDTQY
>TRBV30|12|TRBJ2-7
AWSLSGLAGEQY
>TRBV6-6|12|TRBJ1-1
ASSQGTANTEAF
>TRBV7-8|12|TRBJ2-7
ASSTSGGSYEQY
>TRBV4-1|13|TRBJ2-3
ASSQRPTSGGGQY
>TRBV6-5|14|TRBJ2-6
ASSYSKSAGANVLT
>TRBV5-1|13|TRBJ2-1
ASSPREVSYNEQF
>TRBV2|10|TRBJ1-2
ASTGGVYGYT
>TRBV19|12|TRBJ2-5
ASTEGTGRETQY
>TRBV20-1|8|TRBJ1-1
SARRAEAF
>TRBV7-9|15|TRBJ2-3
ASSLALRHGNTDTQY
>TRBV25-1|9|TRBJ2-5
ASSTGETQY
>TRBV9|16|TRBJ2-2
ASSPRGEREANTGELF